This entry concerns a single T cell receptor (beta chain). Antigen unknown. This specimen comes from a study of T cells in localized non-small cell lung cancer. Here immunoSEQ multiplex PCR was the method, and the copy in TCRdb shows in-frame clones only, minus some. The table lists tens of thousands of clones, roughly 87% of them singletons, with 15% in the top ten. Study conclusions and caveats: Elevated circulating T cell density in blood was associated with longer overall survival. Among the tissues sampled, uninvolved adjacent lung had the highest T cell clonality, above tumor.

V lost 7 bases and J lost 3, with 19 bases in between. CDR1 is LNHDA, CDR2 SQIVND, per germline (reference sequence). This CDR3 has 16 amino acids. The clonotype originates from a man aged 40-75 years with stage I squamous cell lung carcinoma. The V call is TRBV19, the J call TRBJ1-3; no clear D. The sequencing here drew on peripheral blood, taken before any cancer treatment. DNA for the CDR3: TGTGCCAGTACCCCAGCGACGACCCGGTATGGAAACACCATATATTTT. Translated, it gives CASTPATTRYGNTIYF. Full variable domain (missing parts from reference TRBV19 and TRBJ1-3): DGGITQSPKYLFRKEGQNVTLSCEQNLNHDAMYWYRQDPGQGLRLIYYSQIVNDFQKGDIAEGYSVSREKKESFPLTVTSAQKNPTAFYLCASTPATTRYGNTIYFGEGSWLTVV.